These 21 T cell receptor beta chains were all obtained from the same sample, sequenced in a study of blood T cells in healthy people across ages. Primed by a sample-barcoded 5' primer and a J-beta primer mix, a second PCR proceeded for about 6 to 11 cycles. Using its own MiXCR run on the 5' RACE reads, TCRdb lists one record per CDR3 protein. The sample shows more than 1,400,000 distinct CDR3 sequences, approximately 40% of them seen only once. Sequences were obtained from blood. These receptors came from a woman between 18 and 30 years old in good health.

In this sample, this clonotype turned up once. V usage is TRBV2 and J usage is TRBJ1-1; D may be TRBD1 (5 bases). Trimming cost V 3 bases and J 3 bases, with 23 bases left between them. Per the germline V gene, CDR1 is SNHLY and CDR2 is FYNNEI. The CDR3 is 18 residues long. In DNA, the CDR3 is TGTGCCAGCAGTGACAGAAACCCCAGCCTCTCACAGGACACTGAAGCTTTCTTT. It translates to CASSDRNPSLSQDTEAFF.

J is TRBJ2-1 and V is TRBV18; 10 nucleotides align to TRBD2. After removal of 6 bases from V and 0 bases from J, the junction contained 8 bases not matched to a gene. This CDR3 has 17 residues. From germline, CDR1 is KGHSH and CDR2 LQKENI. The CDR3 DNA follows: TGTGCCAGCTCGAGGGCTAGCGGGAGCAACTCCTACAATGAGCAGTTCTTC. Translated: CASSRASGSNSYNEQFF.

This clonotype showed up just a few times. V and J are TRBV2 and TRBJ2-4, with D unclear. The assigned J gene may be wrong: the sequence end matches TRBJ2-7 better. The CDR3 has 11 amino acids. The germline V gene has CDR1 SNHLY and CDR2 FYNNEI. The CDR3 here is CASTEGGEQYF. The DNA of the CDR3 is TGTGCCAGCACCGAAGGTGGCGAGCAGTACTTC.

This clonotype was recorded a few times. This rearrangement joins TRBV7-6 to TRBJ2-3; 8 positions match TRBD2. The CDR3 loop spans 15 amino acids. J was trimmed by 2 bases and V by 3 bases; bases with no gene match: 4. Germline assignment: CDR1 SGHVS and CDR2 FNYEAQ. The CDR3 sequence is CASSFTAGDTDTQYF. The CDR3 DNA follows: TGTGCCAGCAGCTTTACAGCGGGAGACACAGATACGCAGTATTTT.

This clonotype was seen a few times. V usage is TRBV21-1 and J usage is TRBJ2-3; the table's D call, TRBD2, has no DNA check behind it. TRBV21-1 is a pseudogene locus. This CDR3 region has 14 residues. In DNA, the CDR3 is TGTGCCAGCAACCTAGCGGGTCTGTCGGATACGCAGTATTTT. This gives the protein CASNLAGLSDTQYF.

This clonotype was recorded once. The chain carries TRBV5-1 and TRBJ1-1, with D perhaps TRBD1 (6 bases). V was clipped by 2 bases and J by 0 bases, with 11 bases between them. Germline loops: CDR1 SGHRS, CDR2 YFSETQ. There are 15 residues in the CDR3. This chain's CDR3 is CASSFREGVNTEAFF. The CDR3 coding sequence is TGCGCCAGCAGCTTCCGGGAGGGGGTGAACACTGAAGCTTTCTTT.

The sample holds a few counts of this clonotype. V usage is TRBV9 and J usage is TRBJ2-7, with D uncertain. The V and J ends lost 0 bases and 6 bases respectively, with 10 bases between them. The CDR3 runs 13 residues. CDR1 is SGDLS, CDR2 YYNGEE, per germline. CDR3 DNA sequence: TGTGCCAGCAGCGTAGGGGCCTTAAGCGAGCAGTACTTC. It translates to CASSVGALSEQYF. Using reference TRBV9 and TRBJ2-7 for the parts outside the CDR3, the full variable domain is DSGVTQTPKHLITATGQRVTLRCSPRSGDLSVYWYQQSLDQGLQFLIQYYNGEERAKGNILERFSAQQFPDLHSELNLSSLELGDSALYFCASSVGALSEQYFGPGTRLTVT.

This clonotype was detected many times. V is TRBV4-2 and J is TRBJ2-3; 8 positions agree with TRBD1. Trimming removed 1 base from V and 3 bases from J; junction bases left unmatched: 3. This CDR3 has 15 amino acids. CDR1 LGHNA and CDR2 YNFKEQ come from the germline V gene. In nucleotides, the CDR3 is TGTGCCAGCAGCCAAGGGACAGGGACGACAGATACGCAGTATTTT. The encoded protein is CASSQGTGTTDTQYF.

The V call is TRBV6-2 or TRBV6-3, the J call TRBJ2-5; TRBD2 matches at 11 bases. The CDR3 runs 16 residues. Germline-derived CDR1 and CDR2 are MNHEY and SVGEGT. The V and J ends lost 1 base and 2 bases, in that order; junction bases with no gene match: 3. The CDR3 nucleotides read TGTGCCAGCAGTTACTACCGACTAGCGGGGCAAGAGACCCAGTACTTC. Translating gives CASSYYRLAGQETQYF.

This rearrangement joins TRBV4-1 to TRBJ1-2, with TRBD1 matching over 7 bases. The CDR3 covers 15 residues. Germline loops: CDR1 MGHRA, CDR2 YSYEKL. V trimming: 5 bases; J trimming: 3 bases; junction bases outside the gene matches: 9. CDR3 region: CASSSRTGTDYGYTF. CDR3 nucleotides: TGCGCCAGCAGCTCTCGAACCGGGACAGACTATGGCTACACCTTC.

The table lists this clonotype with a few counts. In nucleotides, the CDR3 is TGCGCCAGCAGCGTAAACAGGGACTTCTACGAGCAGTACTTC. Its translation: CASSVNRDFYEQYF. The chain uses TRBV5-1 and TRBJ2-7; D might be TRBD1 or TRBD2, each matching 6 bases. The length of the CDR3 is 14 residues. Trimming left V 4 bases short and J 3 bases short, with 14 bases between. The germline gives CDR1 SGHRS, CDR2 YFSETQ.

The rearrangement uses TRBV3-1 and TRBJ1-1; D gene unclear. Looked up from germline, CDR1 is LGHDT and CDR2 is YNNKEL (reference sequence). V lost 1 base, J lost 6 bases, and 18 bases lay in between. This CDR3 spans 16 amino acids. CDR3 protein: CASSQGTILGLAEAFF. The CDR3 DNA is TGTGCCAGCAGCCAAGGTACTATTCTGGGTCTGGCTGAAGCTTTCTTT.

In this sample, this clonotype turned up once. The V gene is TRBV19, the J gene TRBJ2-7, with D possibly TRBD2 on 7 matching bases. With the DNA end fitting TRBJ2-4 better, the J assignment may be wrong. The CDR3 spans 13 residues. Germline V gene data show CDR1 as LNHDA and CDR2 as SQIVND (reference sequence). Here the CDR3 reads CASRGPRGDIQYF. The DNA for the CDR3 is TGTGCCAGCAGGGGACCCCGGGGGGACATTCAGTACTTC.

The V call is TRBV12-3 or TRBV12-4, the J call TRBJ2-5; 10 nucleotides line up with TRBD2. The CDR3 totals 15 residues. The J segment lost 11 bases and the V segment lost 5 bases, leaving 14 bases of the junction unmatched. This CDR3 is CASSTSGGAWNEQYF. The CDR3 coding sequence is TGTGCCAGCAGTACCAGCGGGGGGGCGTGGAATGAGCAGTACTTC.

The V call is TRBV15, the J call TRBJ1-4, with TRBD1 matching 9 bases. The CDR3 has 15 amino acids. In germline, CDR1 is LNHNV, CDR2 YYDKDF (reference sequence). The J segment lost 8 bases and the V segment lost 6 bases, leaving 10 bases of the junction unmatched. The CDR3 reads CATRLDGTGLEKLFF. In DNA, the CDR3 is TGTGCCACCAGACTAGACGGGACAGGGTTGGAAAAACTGTTTTTT.

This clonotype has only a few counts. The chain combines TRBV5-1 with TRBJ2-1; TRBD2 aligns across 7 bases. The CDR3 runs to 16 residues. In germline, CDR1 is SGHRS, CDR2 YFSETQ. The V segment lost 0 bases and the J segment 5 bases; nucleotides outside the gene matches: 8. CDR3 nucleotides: TGCGCCAGCAGCTTGGCCCCCGGGACTACCCACAATGAGCAGTTCTTC. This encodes CASSLAPGTTHNEQFF.

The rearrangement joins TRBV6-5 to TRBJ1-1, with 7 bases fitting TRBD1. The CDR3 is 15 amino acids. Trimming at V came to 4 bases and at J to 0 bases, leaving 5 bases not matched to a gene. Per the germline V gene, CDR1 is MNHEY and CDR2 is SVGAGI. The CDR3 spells CASSSIGQVNTEAFF. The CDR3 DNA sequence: TGTGCCAGCAGTTCGATAGGACAGGTGAACACTGAAGCTTTCTTT.

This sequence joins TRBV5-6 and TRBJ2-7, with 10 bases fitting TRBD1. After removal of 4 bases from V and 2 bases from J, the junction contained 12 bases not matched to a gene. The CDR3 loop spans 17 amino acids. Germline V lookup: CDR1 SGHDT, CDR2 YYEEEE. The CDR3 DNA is TGTGCCAGCAGCCAGGAGGATGCGGGACAGGGGACCTACGAGCAGTACTTC. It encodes CASSQEDAGQGTYEQYF.

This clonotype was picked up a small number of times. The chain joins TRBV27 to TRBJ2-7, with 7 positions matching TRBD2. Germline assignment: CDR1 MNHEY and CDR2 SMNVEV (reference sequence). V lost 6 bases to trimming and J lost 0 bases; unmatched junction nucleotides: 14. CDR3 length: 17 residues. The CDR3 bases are TGTGCCAGCAGCCTCCATATGACGGGAGGATCCTCCTACGAGCAGTACTTC. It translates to CASSLHMTGGSSYEQYF.

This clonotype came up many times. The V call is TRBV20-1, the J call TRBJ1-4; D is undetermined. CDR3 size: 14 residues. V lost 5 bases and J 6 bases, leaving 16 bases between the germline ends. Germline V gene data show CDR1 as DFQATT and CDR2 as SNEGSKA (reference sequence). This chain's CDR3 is CSAPSAGGHEKLFF. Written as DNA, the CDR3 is TGCAGTGCTCCGTCCGCGGGAGGACATGAAAAACTGTTTTTT.

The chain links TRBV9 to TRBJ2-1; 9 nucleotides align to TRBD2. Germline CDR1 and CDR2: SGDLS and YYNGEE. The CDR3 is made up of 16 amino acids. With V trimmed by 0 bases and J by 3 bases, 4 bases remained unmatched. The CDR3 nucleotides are TGTGCCAGCAGCGTAGGATTAGCGGGAGACTACAATGAGCAGTTCTTC. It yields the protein CASSVGLAGDYNEQFF.